This T cell receptor beta chain stems from a study of blood T cell repertoires in COVID-19. Turning to the study itself: PBMCs, B-cell-depleted T cells, or T cells provided the cDNA or gDNA that made up the material.

With V trimmed by 5 bases and J by 5 bases, 8 bases remained unmatched. The CDR3 totals 14 residues. The V gene's germline CDR1 is SGHRS and CDR2 YFSETQ. The repertoire was sequenced with immunoSEQ multiplex PCR; TCRdb's copy has only in-frame clones and lacks some. The table includes roughly 140,000 clones, roughly 80% detected once. The sequencing sample was made of peripheral blood. The TCR comes from an elderly woman in a cohort sampled during active or convalescent COVID-19. This chain uses TRBV5-1 with TRBJ2-5; 8 nucleotides align to TRBD1. The CDR3: CASRRGQDSETQYF. CDR3 DNA: TGCGCCAGCAGGCGGGGACAGGATTCGGAGACCCAGTACTTC.